This T cell receptor beta chain was identified during a study of CD8 T cells in ankylosing spondylitis. General study points: Seven to nine highly homologous variants formed a TCR beta motif that appeared characteristic of ankylosing spondylitis blood.

Trimming removed 0 bases at V and 5 bases at J, with 12 bases between. Germline CDR1 is SGDLS and CDR2 is YYNGEE. The CDR3 has 15 residues. TCRdb recomputed calls from the 5' RACE reads with MiXCR, one row per CDR3 protein. The sample includes fewer than 750,000 distinct CDR3 sequences, roughly 19% of them seen just once. About this clonotype: No antigen is known for it.

This TCR was sampled from a male donor with ankylosing spondylitis. Sequenced input: blood, either unsorted or a sorted T cell fraction (not recorded which). The chain carries TRBV9 and TRBJ2-1, with a possible D match to TRBD2 (6 bases). The CDR3 bases are TGTGCCAGCAGCGTAGGCGGGGAGCTCCACAATGAGCAGTTCTTC. This codes for CASSVGGELHNEQFF.